The clone carrying this T cell receptor (beta chain) has just a few counts. In the PCR, 60 Vbeta and 13 Jbeta primers were used. This table comes from immunoSEQ multiplex PCR, and its TCRdb copy is limited to in-frame clones, with some not included. The sample lists some 120,000 clones; around 64% were seen once. This sample is drawn from a study of cytomegalovirus exposure and HLA in healthy donors. Study details: Earlier results showed approximately 110 million unique TCR beta sequences derived from approximately 170 million T cells.

The V and J ends lost 2 bases and 2 bases respectively, with 10 bases between them. The germline CDR1 and CDR2 sequences are SGHVS and FQNEAQ. This CDR3 contains 16 residues. Sequenced material: PBMCs. The clonotype originates from a woman aged 25 to 39 in good health and CMV-seronegative. The V gene is TRBV7-8, the J gene TRBJ1-6; D unclear. The CDR3 DNA follows: TGTGCCAGCAGCTTAACCCGAGTCCCCTATAATTCACCCCTCCACTTT. It is translated as CASSLTRVPYNSPLHF.